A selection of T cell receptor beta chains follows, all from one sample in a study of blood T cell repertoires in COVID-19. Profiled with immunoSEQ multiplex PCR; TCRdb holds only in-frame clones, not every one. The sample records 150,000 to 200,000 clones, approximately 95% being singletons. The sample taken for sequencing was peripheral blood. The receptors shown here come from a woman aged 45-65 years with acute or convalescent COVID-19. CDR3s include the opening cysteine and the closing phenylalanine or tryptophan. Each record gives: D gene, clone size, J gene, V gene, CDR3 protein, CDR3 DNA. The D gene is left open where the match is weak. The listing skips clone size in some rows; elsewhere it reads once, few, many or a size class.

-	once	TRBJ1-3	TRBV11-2	CASSLAGIYSGNTIYF	TGTGCCAGCAGCTTAGCCGGGATCTACTCTGGAAACACCATATATTTT
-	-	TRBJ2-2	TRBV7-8	CASSSLRRVSTGELFF	TGTGCCAGCAGCTCGCTCAGGCGGGTCAGCACCGGGGAGCTGTTTTTT
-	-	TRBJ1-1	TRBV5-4	CASSAAPQPGGAFF	TGTGCCAGCAGCGCGGCACCTCAACCGGGGGGGGCTTTCTTT
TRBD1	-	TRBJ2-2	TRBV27	CASSQGASRLSTGELFF	TGTGCCAGCAGCCAGGGGGCTAGCCGGTTGAGCACCGGGGAGCTGTTTTTT
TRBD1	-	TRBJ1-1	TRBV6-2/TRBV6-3	CASSNRGFTEAFF	TGTGCCAGCAGCAACAGGGGGTTTACTGAAGCTTTCTTT
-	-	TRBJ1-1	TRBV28	CASTPPGTRAFF	TGTGCCAGCACTCCCCCGGGAACGCGGGCTTTCTTT
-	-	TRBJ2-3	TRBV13	CASSLRGSLRTDTQYF	TGTGCCAGCAGCTTAAGGGGGAGCCTCCGCACAGATACGCAGTATTTT
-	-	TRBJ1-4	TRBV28	CASSYGSGKRELFF	TGTGCCAGCAGTTACGGCAGTGGGAAGAGGGAACTGTTTTTT
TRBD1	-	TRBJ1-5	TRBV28	CASSSMARDSYSNQPQHF	TGTGCCAGCAGTTCGATGGCCCGGGACAGTTATAGCAATCAGCCCCAGCATTTT
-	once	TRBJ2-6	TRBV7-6	CASSFSDSGANVLTF	TGTGCCAGCAGCTTCTCAGACTCTGGGGCCAACGTCCTGACTTTC
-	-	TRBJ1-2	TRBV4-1	CASSLLAGATQNNYGYTF	TGCGCCAGCAGCCTTCTAGCGGGGGCCACCCAAAATAACTATGGCTACACCTTC
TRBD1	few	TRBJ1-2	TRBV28	CASRDSTGINGYTF	TGTGCCAGCAGGGATTCGACAGGGATTAATGGCTACACCTTC
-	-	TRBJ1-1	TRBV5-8	CASTLGHANTEAFF	TGTGCCAGCACCCTGGGACACGCGAACACTGAAGCTTTCTTT
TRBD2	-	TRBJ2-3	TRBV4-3	CASSQDPLAGGTDTQYF	TGCGCCAGCAGCCAAGACCCACTAGCGGGGGGCACAGATACGCAGTATTTT
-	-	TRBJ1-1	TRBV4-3	CASSHAQGITEAFF	TGCGCCAGCAGCCACGCGCAGGGAATCACTGAAGCTTTCTTT
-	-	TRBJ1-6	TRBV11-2	CASSLARVGSPLHF	TGTGCCAGCAGCTTAGCCAGGGTAGGGTCACCCCTCCACTTT
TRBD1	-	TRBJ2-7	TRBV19	CASSPRDRLYEQYF	TGTGCCAGTAGTCCCCGGGACAGGTTGTACGAGCAGTACTTC
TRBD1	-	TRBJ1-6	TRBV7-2	CASSFPTGKSSYNSPLHF	TGTGCCAGCAGCTTCCCGACAGGGAAGAGCTCCTATAATTCACCCCTCCACTTT
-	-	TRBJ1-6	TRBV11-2	CASSEIRVSPLHF	TGTGCCAGCAGCGAGATTCGTGTTTCACCCCTCCACTTT
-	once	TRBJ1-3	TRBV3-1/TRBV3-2	CASSRGAYPPGNTIYF	TGTGCCAGCAGCCGGGGAGCCTACCCTCCTGGAAACACCATATATTTT
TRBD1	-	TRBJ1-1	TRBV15	CATRKGQGNTEAFF	TGTGCCACCAGGAAGGGACAGGGGAACACTGAAGCTTTCTTT
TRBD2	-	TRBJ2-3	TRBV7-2	CASSLGRESGTDTQYF	TGTGCCAGCAGCTTAGGGCGGGAGTCTGGCACAGATACGCAGTATTTT
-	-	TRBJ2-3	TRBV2	CASSESPDTQYF	TGTGCCAGCAGTGAAAGCCCGGATACGCAGTATTTT
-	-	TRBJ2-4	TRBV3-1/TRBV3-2	CASSRRGEDIQYF	TGTGCCAGCAGCCGACGTGGGGAGGACATTCAGTACTTC
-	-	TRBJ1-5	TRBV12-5	CASGLSPGRLRKLSNQPQHF	TGTGCTAGTGGTTTGAGTCCGGGTAGGCTCCGAAAACTTAGCAATCAGCCCCAGCATTTT
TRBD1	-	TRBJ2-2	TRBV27	CASRPWTGNTGELFF	TGTGCCAGCAGACCATGGACAGGCAACACCGGGGAGCTGTTTTTT
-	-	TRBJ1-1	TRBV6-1	CASSEARGTEAFF	TGTGCCAGCAGTGAAGCGCGCGGCACTGAAGCTTTCTTT
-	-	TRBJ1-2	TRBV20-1	CSARSIYGYTF	TGCAGTGCTAGATCAATCTATGGCTACACCTTC
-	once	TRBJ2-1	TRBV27	CASTKQGTVAYNEQFF	TGTGCCAGCACCAAACAAGGGACTGTTGCCTACAATGAGCAGTTCTTC
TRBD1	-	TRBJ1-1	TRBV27	CASSLAGGFLNTEAFF	TGTGCCAGCAGTTTGGCAGGGGGGTTTCTGAACACTGAAGCTTTCTTT
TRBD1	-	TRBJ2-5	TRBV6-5	CASTRLDRGQETQYF	TGTGCCAGCACCCGCTTAGACAGGGGACAAGAGACCCAGTACTTC
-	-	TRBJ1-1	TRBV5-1	CASSLSHLNTEAFF	TGCGCCAGCAGCTTATCACACCTGAACACTGAAGCTTTCTTT
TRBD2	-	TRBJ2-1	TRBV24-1	CATSDFSLAGDNEQFF	TGTGCCACCAGTGATTTTAGCCTAGCGGGAGACAATGAGCAGTTCTTC
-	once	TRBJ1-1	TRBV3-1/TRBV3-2	CASSPVGPRMNTEAFF	TGTGCCAGCAGCCCTGTGGGCCCCCGTATGAACACTGAAGCTTTCTTT
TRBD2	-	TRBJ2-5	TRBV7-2	CASSLEGRGVWETQYF	TGTGCCAGCAGCTTAGAGGGCCGGGGGGTTTGGGAGACCCAGTACTTC
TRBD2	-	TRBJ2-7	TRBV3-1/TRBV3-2	CASSQAASGGARRQYF	TGTGCCAGCAGCCAAGCGGCTAGCGGGGGCGCCAGGAGGCAGTACTTC
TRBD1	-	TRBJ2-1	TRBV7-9	CASSNWDSLNEQFF	TGTGCCAGCAGCAATTGGGACAGTCTCAATGAGCAGTTCTTC
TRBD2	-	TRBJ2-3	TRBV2	CASSEPPGLAGLRADTQYF	TGTGCCAGCAGTGAACCACCGGGACTAGCGGGTCTCCGGGCGGATACGCAGTATTTT
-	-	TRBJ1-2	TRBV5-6	CASSLAIERGGYGYTF	TGTGCCAGCAGCCTTGCTATTGAGAGGGGGGGCTATGGCTACACCTTC
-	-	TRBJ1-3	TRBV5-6	CASSLGQGINTIYF	TGTGCCAGCAGCTTGGGGCAGGGGATAAACACCATATATTTT
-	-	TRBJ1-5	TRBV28	CASSLGGGNQPQHF	TGTGCCAGCAGTTTGGGGGGAGGCAATCAGCCCCAGCATTTT
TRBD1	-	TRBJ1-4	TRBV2	CASSLPVPGGNEKLFF	TGTGCCAGCAGTCTACCCGTACCAGGGGGGAATGAAAAACTGTTTTTT
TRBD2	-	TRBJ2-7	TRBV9	CASSVKLAGEPYEQYF	TGTGCCAGCAGCGTCAAACTAGCGGGGGAGCCCTACGAGCAGTACTTC
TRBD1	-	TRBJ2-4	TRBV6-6	CASSRWDRLAKNIQYF	TGTGCCAGCAGTCGCTGGGACAGATTAGCCAAAAACATTCAGTACTTC
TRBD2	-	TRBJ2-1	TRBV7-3	CASSSGLAGKEQFF	TGTGCCAGCAGCTCCGGACTAGCGGGAAAAGAGCAGTTCTTC
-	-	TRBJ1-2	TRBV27	CASRATGSRGAPGMAYTF	TGTGCCAGCAGGGCCACTGGGAGCAGGGGTGCCCCTGGTATGGCATACACCTTC
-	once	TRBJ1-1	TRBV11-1	CASSLGTAGEAFF	TGTGCCAGCAGCTTAGGGACAGCAGGGGAAGCTTTCTTT
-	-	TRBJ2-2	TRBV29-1	CSVEGGLNTGELFF	TGCAGCGTTGAAGGGGGGCTTAACACCGGGGAGCTGTTTTTT
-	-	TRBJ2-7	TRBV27	CAPGDPSSYEQYF	TGTGCCCCCGGGGATCCGAGCTCCTACGAGCAGTACTTC
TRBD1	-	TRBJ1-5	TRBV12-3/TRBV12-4	CASSLRPDRDLHF	TGTGCCAGCAGTTTAAGGCCGGACAGGGACCTCCATTTT
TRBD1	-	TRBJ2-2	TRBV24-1	CATSDLTGDTGELFF	TGTGCCACCAGTGATTTGACAGGGGACACCGGGGAGCTGTTTTTT
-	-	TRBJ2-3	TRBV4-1	CASSPRQSLGTDTQYF	TGCGCCAGCAGCCCCCGACAGAGTCTAGGCACAGATACGCAGTATTTT